Listed here is a single TCR beta chain. No antigen is known for it. Relative to the germline gene, one junction end is altered; a read error may explain this. The researchers produced TCR beta cDNA from around 500 ng total RNA with a constant-region primer. Sequencing libraries for TCR beta derived from three nested multiplex PCR rounds that used slightly modified ARM-PCR. PCR rounds one and two used TRBV1-TRBV30 forward primers with a C-beta reverse primer for approximately 10 cycles each. Via MiXCR, TCRdb re-called the multiplex PCR reads, giving one row per CDR3 protein. Among tens of thousands of distinct CDR3 sequences listed, 55% to 75% were seen once. This entry belongs to a study of tumor-infiltrating lymphocytes in primary liver carcinoma. Study conclusions and caveats: The 250 largest clones made up significantly more of tumor than blood repertoires (p = 0.039).

The germline V gene has CDR1 ENHRY and CDR2 SYGVKD. CDR3 length: 15 amino acids. Extraction of RNA together with DNA used roughly 20-32 mg of unsorted bulk tissue. The sequencing sample was made of liver tumor tissue from sampling region 4. Specified subset: tumor region T4, right-lateral pole. V is TRBV10-3 and J is TRBJ2-7; 10 nucleotides match TRBD1. The origin of this receptor is a middle-aged man with primary liver carcinoma and hepatitis B virus infection. The chain's CDR3 is CAISPGQGNPNEQYF. The DNA for the CDR3 is TGTGCCATCAGCCCGGGACAGGGGAACCCAAACGAGCAGTATTTC.